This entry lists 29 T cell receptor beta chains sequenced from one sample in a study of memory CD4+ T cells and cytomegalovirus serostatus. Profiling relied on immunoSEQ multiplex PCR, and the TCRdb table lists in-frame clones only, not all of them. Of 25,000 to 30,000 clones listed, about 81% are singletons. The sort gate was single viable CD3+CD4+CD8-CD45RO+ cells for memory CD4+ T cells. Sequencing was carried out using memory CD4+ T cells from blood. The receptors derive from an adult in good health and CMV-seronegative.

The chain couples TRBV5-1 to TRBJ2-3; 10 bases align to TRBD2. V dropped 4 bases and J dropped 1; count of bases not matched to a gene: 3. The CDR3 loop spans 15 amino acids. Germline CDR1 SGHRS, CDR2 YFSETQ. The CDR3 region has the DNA TGCGCCAGCAGCCCGGGGACTAGCGGCACAGATACGCAGTATTTT. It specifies CASSPGTSGTDTQYF.

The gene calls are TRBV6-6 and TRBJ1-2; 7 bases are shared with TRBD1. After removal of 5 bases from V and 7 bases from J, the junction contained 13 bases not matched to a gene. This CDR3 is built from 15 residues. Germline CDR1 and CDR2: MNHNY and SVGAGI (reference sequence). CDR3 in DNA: TGTGCCAGCAGTGAGACGGACAGGTCGTCGCTTGGCTACACCTTC. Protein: CASSETDRSSLGYTF.

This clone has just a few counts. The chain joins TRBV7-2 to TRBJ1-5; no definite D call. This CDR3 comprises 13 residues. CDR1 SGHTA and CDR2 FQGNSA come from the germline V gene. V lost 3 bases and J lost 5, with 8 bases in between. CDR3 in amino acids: CASSFDTDQPQHF. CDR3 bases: TGTGCCAGCAGCTTTGACACAGATCAGCCCCAGCATTTT.

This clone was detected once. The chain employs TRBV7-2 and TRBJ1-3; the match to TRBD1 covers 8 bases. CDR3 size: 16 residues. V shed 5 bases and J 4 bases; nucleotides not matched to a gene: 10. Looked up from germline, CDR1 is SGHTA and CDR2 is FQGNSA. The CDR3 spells CASSPDRVALGNTIYF. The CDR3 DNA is TGTGCCAGCAGCCCGGACAGGGTCGCTCTGGGAAACACCATATATTTT.

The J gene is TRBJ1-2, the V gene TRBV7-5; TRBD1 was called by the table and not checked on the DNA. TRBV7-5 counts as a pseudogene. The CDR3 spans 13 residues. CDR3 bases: TGTGCCAGAAGCCAGGGACAGGGCAACGGCTACACCTTC. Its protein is CARSQGQGNGYTF.

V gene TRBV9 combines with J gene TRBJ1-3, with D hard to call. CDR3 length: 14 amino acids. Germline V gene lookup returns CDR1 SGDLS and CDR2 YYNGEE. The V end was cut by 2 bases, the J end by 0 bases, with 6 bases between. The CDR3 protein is CASSVRYSGNTIYF. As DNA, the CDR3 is TGTGCCAGCAGCGTCCGGTACTCTGGAAACACCATATATTTT.

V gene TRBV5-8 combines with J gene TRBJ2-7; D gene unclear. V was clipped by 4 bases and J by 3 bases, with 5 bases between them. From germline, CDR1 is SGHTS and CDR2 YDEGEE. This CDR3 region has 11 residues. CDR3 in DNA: TGTGCCAGCAGCGTTAGCTACGAGCAGTACTTC. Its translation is CASSVSYEQYF.

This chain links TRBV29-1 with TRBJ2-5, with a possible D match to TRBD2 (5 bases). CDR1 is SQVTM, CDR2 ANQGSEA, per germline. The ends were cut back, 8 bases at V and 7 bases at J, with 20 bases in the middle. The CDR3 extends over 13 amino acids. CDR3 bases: TGCAGCACACGGACTGAGAAGAAGGGGACCCAGTACTTC. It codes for CSTRTEKKGTQYF.

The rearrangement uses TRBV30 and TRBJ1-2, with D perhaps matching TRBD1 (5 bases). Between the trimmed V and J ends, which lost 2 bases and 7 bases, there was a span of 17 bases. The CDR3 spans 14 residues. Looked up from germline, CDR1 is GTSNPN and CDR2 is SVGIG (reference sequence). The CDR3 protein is CAWSPLVSGGGYTF. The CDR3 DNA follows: TGTGCCTGGAGTCCTCTGGTGAGCGGGGGTGGCTACACCTTC.

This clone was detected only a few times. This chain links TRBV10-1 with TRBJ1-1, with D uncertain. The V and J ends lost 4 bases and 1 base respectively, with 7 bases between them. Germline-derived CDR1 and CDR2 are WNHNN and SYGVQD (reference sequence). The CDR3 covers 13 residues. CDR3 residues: CASSGHKNTEAFF. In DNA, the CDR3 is TGCGCCAGCAGTGGTCACAAGAACACTGAAGCTTTCTTT.

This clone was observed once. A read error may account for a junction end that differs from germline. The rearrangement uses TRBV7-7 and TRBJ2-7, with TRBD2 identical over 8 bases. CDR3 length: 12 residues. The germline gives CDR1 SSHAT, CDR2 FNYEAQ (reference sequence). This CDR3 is CASSPRGGEQYF. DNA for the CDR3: TGTGCTAGCAGCCCCCGGGGGGGCGAGCAGTACTTC.

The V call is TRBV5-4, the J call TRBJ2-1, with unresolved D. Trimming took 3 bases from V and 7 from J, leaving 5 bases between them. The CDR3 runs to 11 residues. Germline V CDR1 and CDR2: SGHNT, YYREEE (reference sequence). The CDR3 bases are TGTGCCAGCAGCTCGCAGAATGAGCAGTTCTTC. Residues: CASSSQNEQFF.

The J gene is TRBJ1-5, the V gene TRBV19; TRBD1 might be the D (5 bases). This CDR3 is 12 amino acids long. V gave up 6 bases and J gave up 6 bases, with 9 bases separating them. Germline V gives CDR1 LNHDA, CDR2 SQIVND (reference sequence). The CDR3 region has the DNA TGTGCCAGTAGGGCGGGGGGTCAGCCCCAGCATTTT. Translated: CASRAGGQPQHF.

This chain's CDR3 is CASRSNTEAFF. CDR3 coding DNA: TGCGCCAGCAGGAGTAACACTGAAGCTTTCTTT. The chain employs TRBV5-1 and TRBJ1-1; D not resolved. Germline CDR1 SGHRS, CDR2 YFSETQ. This CDR3 has 11 residues. Trimming took off 5 bases at V and 2 bases at J, with 4 bases between the two ends.

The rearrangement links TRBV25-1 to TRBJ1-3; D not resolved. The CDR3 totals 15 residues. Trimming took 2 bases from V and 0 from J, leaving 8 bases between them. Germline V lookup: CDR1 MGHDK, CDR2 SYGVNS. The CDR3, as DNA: TGTGCCAGCAGTGAAGGAGTCCGCTCTGGAAACACCATATATTTT. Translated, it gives CASSEGVRSGNTIYF.

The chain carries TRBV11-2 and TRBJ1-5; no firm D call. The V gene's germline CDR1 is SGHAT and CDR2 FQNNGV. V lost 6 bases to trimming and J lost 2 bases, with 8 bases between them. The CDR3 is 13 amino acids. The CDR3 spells CASSIGRNQPQHF. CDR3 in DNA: TGTGCCAGCAGTATAGGACGCAATCAGCCCCAGCATTTT.

CDR3 DNA: TGTGCCAGCAGAGGTAGCGCCGGGGAGCTGTTTTTT. Translation gives CASRGSAGELFF. V gene TRBV2 combines with J gene TRBJ2-2; TRBD2 is a possible D gene (5 bases). This CDR3 has 12 residues. Germline V lookup: CDR1 SNHLY, CDR2 FYNNEI. The V end was cut by 6 bases, the J end by 6 bases, with 8 bases between.

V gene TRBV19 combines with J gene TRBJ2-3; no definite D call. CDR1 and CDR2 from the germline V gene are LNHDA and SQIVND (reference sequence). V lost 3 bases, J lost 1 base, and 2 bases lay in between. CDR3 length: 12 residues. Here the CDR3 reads CASSIRTDTQYF. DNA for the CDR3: TGTGCCAGTAGTATCCGCACAGATACGCAGTATTTT.

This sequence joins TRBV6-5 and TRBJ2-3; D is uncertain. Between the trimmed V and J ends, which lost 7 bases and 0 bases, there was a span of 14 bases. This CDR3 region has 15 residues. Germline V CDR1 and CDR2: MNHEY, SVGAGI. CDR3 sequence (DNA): TGTGCCAGCACCAGACATGAAACTAGCACAGATACGCAGTATTTT. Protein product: CASTRHETSTDTQYF.

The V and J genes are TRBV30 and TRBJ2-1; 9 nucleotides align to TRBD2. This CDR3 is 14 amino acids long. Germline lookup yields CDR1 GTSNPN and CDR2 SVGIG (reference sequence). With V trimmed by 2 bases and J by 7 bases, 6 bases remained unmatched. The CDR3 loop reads CAWSPGLAINEQFF. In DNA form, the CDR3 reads TGTGCCTGGAGTCCAGGACTAGCGATTAATGAGCAGTTCTTC.

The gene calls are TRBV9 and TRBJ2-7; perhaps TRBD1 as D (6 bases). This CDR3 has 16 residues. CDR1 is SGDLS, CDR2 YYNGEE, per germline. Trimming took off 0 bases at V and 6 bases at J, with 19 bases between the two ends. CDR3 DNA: TGTGCCAGCAGCGTAGGAGGAGTGGGGCAGGGGCTCGAGCAGTACTTC. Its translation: CASSVGGVGQGLEQYF.

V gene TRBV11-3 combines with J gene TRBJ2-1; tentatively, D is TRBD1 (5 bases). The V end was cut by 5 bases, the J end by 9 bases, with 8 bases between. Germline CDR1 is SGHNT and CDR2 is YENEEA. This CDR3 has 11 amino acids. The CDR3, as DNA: TGTGCCAGCAGCCTAGGGGTTGAGCAGTTCTTC. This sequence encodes CASSLGVEQFF.

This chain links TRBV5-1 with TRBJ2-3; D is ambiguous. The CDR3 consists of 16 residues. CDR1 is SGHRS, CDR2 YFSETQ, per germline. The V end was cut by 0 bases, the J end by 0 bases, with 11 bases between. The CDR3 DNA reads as TGCGCCAGCAGCTTGGATGCGGTCTCTAGCACAGATACGCAGTATTTT. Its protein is CASSLDAVSSTDTQYF.

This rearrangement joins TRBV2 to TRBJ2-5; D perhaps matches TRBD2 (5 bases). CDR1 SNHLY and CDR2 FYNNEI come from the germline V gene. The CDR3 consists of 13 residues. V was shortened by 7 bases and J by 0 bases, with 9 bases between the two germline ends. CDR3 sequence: CASTSDYQETQYF. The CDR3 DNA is TGTGCCAGCACTTCGGACTACCAAGAGACCCAGTACTTC.

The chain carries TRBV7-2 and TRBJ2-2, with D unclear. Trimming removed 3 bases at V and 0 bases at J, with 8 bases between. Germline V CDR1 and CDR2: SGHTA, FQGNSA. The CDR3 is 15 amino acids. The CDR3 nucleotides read TGTGCCAGCAGCTTGTCCTCCACGAACACCGGGGAGCTGTTTTTT. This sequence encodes CASSLSSTNTGELFF.

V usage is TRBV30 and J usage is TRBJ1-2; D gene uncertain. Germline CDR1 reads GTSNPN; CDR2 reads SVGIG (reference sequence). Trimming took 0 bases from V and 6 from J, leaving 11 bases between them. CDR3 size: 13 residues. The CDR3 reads CAWSVFGKNGYTF. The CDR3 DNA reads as TGTGCCTGGAGTGTATTTGGGAAGAATGGCTACACCTTC.

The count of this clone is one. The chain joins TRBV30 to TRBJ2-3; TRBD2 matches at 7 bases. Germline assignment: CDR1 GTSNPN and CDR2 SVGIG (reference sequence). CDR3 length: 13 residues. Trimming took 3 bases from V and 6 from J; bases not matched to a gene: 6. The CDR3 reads CAWRTSAVDTQYF. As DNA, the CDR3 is TGTGCCTGGAGAACTAGCGCAGTGGATACGCAGTATTTT.

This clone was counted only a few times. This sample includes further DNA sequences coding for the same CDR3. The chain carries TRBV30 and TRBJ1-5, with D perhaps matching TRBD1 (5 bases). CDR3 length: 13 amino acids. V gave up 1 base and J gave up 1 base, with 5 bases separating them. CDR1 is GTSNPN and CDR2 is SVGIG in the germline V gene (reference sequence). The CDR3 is CAWSGDSNQPQHF. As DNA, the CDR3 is TGTGCCTGGAGTGGGGACAGCAATCAGCCCCAGCATTTT.

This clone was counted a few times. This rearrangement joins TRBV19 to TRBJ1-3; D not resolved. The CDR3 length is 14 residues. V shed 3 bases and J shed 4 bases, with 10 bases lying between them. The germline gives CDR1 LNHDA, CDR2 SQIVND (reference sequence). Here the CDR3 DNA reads TGTGCCAGTAGTATGTCGAAGACCGGAAACACCATATATTTT. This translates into CASSMSKTGNTIYF.